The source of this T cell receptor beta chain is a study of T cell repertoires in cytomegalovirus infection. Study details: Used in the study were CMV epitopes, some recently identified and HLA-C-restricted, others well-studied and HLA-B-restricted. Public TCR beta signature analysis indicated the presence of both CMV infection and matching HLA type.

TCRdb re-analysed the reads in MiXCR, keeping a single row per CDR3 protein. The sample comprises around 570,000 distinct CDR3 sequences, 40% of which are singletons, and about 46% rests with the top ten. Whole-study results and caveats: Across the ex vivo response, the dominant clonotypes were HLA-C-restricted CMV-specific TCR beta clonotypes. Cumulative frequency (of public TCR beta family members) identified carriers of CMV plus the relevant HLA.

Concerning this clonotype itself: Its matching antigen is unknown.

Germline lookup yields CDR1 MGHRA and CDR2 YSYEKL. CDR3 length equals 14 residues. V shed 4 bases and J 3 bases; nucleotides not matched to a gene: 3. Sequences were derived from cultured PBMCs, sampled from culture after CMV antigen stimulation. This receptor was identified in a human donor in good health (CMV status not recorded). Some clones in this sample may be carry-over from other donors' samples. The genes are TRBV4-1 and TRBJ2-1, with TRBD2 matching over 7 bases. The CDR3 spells CASSPGDYYNEQFF. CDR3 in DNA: TGCGCCAGCAGCCCTGGGGACTACTACAATGAGCAGTTCTTC.